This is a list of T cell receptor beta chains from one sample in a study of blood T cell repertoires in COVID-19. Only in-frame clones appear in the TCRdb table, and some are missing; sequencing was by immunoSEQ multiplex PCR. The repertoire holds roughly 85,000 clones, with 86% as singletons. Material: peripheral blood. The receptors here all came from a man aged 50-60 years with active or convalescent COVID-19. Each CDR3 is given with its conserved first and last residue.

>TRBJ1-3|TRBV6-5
CASRQVVSSGNTIYF
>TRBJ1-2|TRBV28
CASSLIQGGNYGYTF
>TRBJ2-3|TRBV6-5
CASSRRGSSTDTQYF
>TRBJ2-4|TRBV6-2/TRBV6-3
CASSRYGILAKNIQYF
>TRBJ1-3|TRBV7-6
CASSSTGYSGNTIYF
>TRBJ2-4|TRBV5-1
CASSTQTGEDIQYF
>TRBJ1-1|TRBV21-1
CASRKAGYRGRMDQNTEAFF
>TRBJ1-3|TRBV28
CASSLYRRGQGRNTIYF
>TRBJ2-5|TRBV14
CASSRRLAAQETQYF
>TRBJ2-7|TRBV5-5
CASSSTGFTTYEQYF
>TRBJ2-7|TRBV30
CAWSQGSGYEQYF
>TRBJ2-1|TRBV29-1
CSVRGGTSHEQFF
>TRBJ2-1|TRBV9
CASSVAASGRANEQFF
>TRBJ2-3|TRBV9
CASSVEGGVPSTDTQYF
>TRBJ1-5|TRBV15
CATSRGGGLVQPQHF
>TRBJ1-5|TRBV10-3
CAISERGNSNQPQHF
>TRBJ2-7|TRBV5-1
CASSLDYYEQYF
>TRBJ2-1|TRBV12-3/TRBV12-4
CASSLGQGATFF
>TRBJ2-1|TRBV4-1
CASSLAGGYEQFF
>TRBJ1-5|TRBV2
CASSSTGQGNQPQHF
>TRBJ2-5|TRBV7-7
CASSSGTSSAETQYF
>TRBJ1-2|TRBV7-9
CASSPSGVSYGYTF